This TCR beta chain was sequenced during a study of shared clonotypes between healthy human individuals. The CDR3 has 16 amino acids. Germline CDR1 MRHNA, CDR2 SNTAGT. V gave up 7 bases and J gave up 1 base; unmatched junction bases: 12. Profiled with immunoSEQ multiplex PCR; TCRdb holds only in-frame clones, not every one. The repertoire consists of about 2 million clones, with over 85% occurring once and the leading ten covering roughly 1.1%. CD45RO negativity and positive selection for CCR7 defined naive CD8 cells, a population that excluded terminally differentiated effector memory CD45RA+ cells.

The sequenced sample was naive CD8+ T cells sorted from blood. The sequence came from a man aged 18 to 30 in good health. The chain combines TRBV6-4 with TRBJ1-1, with 7 positions matching TRBD1. CDR3 sequence reads: CASMSGGRTWNTEAFF. The CDR3 DNA reads TGTGCCAGCATGTCAGGGGGACGTACGTGGAACACTGAAGCTTTCTTT.